Following are 4 T cell receptor beta chains from one sample sequenced in a study of monozygotic twins with inflammatory bowel disease (dated by TCRdb to between 2018 and 2021). The protocol used for the library was 5' RACE. Sequencing was carried out with an Illumina HiSeq 2500. TCRdb reprocessed the reads, reporting each CDR3 protein sequence once and no DNA. The table of this sample itemizes 400,000 or so distinct CDR3 sequences. The leading ten clones occupy 2.4% of the sample. Sequenced sample: blood. The receptors were sampled from a human donor with ulcerative colitis or Crohn's disease, or a healthy co-twin of an affected twin (not recorded which).

The chain uses TRBV5-1 and TRBJ2-5; TCRdb calls TRBD1, which cannot be checked without DNA. Germline assignment: CDR1 SGHRS and CDR2 YFSETQ. This CDR3 region has 16 residues. The chain's CDR3 is CASSPPLTDGQETQYF. Full variable domain (outside the CDR3, taken from reference TRBV5-1 and TRBJ2-5): KAGVTQTPRYLIKTRGQQVTLSCSPISGHRSVSWYQQTPGQGLQFLFEYFSETQRNKGNFPGRFSGRQFSNSRSEMNVSTLELGDSALYLCASSPPLTDGQETQYFGPGTRLLVL.

This CDR3 is CAISAGTGELFF. This chain connects TRBV10-3 to TRBJ2-2; TCRdb designates TRBD1, a call that cannot be tested without DNA. The length of the CDR3 is 12 residues. CDR1 ENHRY and CDR2 SYGVKD come from the germline V gene.

The chain recombines TRBV29-1 with TRBJ2-5; as DNA is missing, the TRBD1 call by TCRdb cannot be tested. CDR1 is SQVTM and CDR2 is ANQGSEA in the germline V gene. This CDR3 is 12 amino acids long. The CDR3 spells CSAQGNGETQYF.

CDR3 in amino acids: CASSGGGQSYSGNTIYF. The rearrangement links TRBV9 to TRBJ1-3; TCRdb names TRBD1, which stays unverified in the absence of DNA. Germline V gives CDR1 SGDLS, CDR2 YYNGEE. The CDR3 has 17 amino acids. The variable domain in full, completed from reference TRBV9 and TRBJ1-3, reads DSGVTQTPKHLITATGQRVTLRCSPRSGDLSVYWYQQSLDQGLQFLIQYYNGEERAKGNILERFSAQQFPDLHSELNLSSLELGDSALYFCASSGGGQSYSGNTIYFGEGSWLTVV.